Described below is a single T cell receptor (beta chain) sequence and its context. This clone's antigen is unknown. Base-call qualities are not available, and no considerably larger clone is one nucleotide away. This sample stems from a study of blood T cell repertoires in COVID-19 (dated by TCRdb to the early 2020s). About the study as a whole: Collaborator samples came from the United States, Italy and Spain and covered acute and convalescent phases of COVID-19. A freely available public database, intended as a resource for researchers studying the immune response to SARS-CoV-2, is where the repertoires were released. Where available, HLA class I and class II types were taken from metadata supplied by the sample provider and were not determined by assay-based typing. The samples were drawn from two sources: the first 160 participants of the ongoing ImmuneRACE study, and over 1,000 subjects contributed by 6 global collaborators. Sample metadata almost always included a de-identified subject ID, COVID-19 status, age in years and sex. The prospective study material was composed of cDNA or gDNA derived from T cells, B-cell-depleted T cells, or PBMCs. The dataset comprised deeply sampled blood TCRbeta repertoires from subjects exposed to, actively infected with, or recovered from COVID-19.

Each collaborating institution followed its own protocols to collect whole blood in K2EDTA tubes. For TCRbeta analysis, collaborators shipped samples in one of three forms: frozen whole blood, isolated PBMCs, or DNA extracted from either of those sample types. The immunoSEQ Assay, a bias-controlled multiplex PCR, was used to amplify TCRbeta CDR3 regions from genomic DNA. The authors' analysis ran thus. The number of nucleated cells in each sample was estimated from the amplification of reference gene primers within the assay. Sequence reads were collapsed and filtered to measure the absolute abundance of every unique TCRbeta CDR3 rearrangement. Productive Simpson clonality was computed per sample as the square root of Simpson's diversity index over productive rearrangements. The clones in this table, taken by TCRdb from immuneACCESS, are in-frame only. Not every clone is retained; where verified, under half of the shortfall comes from an unresolved V gene, and the cause of the rest is unknown. D and trimming come from the DNA, and the V and J calls and clone size come from that table. This sample gives fewer than 250,000 clones in total; 65% to 90% of them show up just once. 4% to 4.5% of the sample comes from the top ten.

Beyond this particular receptor, the publication reports: Clinical and demographic metadata were provided uncurated, with the amount varying by source and participant.

Sequencing input: peripheral blood. The sequence derives from a man aged 45-65 years with acute or convalescent COVID-19.

CDR3 region: CASSIRTPGTGNSPLHF. The DNA is as follows: TGTGCCAGTAGTATCCGGACCCCCGGGACAGGCAATTCACCCCTCCACTTT. The receptor chain draws on TRBV19 and TRBJ1-6, with 8 bases in between that match TRBD1. For CDR1 and CDR2, the germline V gene (reference sequence) lists LNHDA and SQIVND. The germline V and J ends show losses of 3 bases and 7 bases respectively, and no gene match explains 11 bases of the junction. The cysteine opens and the phenylalanine closes a CDR3 of 17 amino acids. Here the CDR3 DNA is all that survives: 51 bases in frame from base 1.